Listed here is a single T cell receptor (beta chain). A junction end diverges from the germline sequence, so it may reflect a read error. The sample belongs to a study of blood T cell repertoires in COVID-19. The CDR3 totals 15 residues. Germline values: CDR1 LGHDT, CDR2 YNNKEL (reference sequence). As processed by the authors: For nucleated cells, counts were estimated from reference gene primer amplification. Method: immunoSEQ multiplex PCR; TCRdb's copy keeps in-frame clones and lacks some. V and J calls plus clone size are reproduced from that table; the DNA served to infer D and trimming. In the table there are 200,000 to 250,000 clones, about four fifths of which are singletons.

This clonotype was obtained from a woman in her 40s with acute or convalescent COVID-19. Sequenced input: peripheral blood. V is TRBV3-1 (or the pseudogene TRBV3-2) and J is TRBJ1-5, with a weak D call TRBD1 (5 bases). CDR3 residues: CAGSQGGAGGQPQHF. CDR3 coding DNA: TGTGCCGGCAGCCAAGGAGGGGCGGGAGGTCAGCCCCAGCATTTT.